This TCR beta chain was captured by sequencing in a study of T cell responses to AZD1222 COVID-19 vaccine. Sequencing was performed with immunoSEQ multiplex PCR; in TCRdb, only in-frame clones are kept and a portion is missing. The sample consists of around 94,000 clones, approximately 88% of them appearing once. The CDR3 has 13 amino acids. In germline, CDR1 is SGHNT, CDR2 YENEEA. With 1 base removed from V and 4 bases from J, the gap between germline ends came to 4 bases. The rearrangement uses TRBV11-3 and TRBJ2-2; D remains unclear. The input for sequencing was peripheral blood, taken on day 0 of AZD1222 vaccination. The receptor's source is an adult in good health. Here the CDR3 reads CASSLVPTGELFF. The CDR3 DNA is TGTGCCAGCAGCTTAGTCCCCACCGGGGAGCTGTTTTTT.